The TCR beta chain described here comes from a study of regulatory T cells in long-lasting Graves disease. Time point defined: newly diagnosed GD, antithyroid drugs for less than 3 months. Generation of the TCR library employed RNA extracted from PBMCs. This clonotype was recorded at least ten times. CDR3 length: 16 residues. V dropped 0 bases and J dropped 7; count of bases not matched to a gene: 5. Germline CDR1 and CDR2: MNHEY and SVGEGT. Arm-PCR of CDR3 regions and iRepertoire HTBI primers were the basis on which TCR beta libraries were built. TCRdb called the multiplex PCR reads again in MiXCR, with one record for every CDR3 protein. The sample carries around 420,000 distinct CDR3 sequences, 15% to 18% recorded once.

The input for sequencing was peripheral blood mononuclear cells (PBMCs), taken at new diagnosis, from a patient treated with antithyroid drugs. This clonotype was sampled from a female donor with Graves disease. This rearrangement joins TRBV6-2 or TRBV6-3 to TRBJ2-1, with 11 nucleotides matching TRBD2. DNA for the CDR3: TGTGCCAGCAGTTACTCACTAGCGGGAGTGAGTAATGAGCAGTTCTTC. It specifies CASSYSLAGVSNEQFF.